These T cell receptor beta chains were read from a single sample in a study of CD8 T cells in ankylosing spondylitis. TCRdb itself ran the 5' RACE reads through MiXCR, one entry per CDR3 protein. The sample lists about 460,000 distinct CDR3 sequences, about 5% occurring once. The specimen was blood, either unsorted or a sorted T cell fraction (not recorded which). The receptors shown here come from a male donor with ankylosing spondylitis. Both conserved end residues are part of each CDR3.

CDR3 length,J gene,V gene,CDR3 protein
15,TRBJ1-1,TRBV28,CASSLPNDMNTEAFF
16,TRBJ1-1,TRBV5-5,CASSLVSVRENTEAFF
19,TRBJ2-7,TRBV6-5,CASSYSQHYATGSRSEQYF
21,TRBJ2-1,TRBV20-1,CSARDLYKVLGGDSSYNEQFF
15,TRBJ2-7,TRBV14,CASSWWRGASYEQYF
17,TRBJ2-7,TRBV5-5,CASSLANGGPATYEQYF
17,TRBJ2-2,TRBV5-1,CASSLASGGLNTGELFF
13,TRBJ2-7,TRBV5-1,CASSFRVALEQYF
16,TRBJ1-1,TRBV6-1,CASSTRTTWLGTEAFF
16,TRBJ2-1,TRBV4-2,CASSQVQRGGANEQFF
16,TRBJ2-7,TRBV28,CASSLLGTVGTYEQYF
15,TRBJ2-7,TRBV6-1,CASSEGLAGLYEQYF
15,TRBJ1-1,TRBV5-1,CASSLDGGIGTEAFF
12,TRBJ1-1,TRBV24-1,CATSDLGTEAFF
19,TRBJ1-5,TRBV28,CASSSLPRAGSYSNQPQHF
15,TRBJ2-3,TRBV7-9,CASSHKSQLTDTQYF
15,TRBJ2-2,TRBV7-2,CASSLSLVGTGELFF
15,TRBJ2-1,TRBV24-1,CATSDLFQGNNEQFF
19,TRBJ2-1,TRBV11-1,CASSPRTSGRLSWGNEQFF
14,TRBJ1-1,TRBV7-2,CASSFRTPNTEAFF
15,TRBJ1-5,TRBV6-2/TRBV6-3,CASSLTGEHHQPQHF
14,TRBJ1-5,TRBV5-1,CASSPQGTGQPQHF
12,TRBJ2-7,TRBV7-9,CASSLEGLGWYF
15,TRBJ1-1,TRBV6-1,CASNPIQGSNTEAFF
16,TRBJ2-7,TRBV7-2,CASSLVGGSDSYEQYF
15,TRBJ1-5,TRBV4-3,CASSQEEGSNQPQHF
17,TRBJ2-3,TRBV20-1,CSAGTPELAGAPDTQYF
14,TRBJ1-2,TRBV7-9,CASSLYSAPAGYTF
14,TRBJ2-7,TRBV6-1,CASSPWEGHYEQYF
17,TRBJ1-5,TRBV12-3/TRBV12-4,CASSYERIQGRNQPQHF
15,TRBJ2-1,TRBV7-2,CASSRFSSPYNEQFF
14,TRBJ2-3,TRBV28,CASSPGGDRDTQYF
18,TRBJ2-2,TRBV4-3,CASSQELPLGGDTGELFF
15,TRBJ2-7,TRBV10-3,CAISEPRTSVNEQYF
14,TRBJ2-2,TRBV19,CASSRRGNTGELFF
14,TRBJ1-2,TRBV7-2,CATNQGRPNYGYTF
15,TRBJ2-3,TRBV4-3,CASSQEGSVTDTQYF
14,TRBJ2-7,TRBV5-1,CASRAGQGTYEQYF
17,TRBJ2-2,TRBV18,CASSPDAGTGRTGELFF
13,TRBJ1-2,TRBV12-3/TRBV12-4,CASRASGNYGYTF
14,TRBJ1-1,TRBV29-1,CSAQYPPGRTEAFF
14,TRBJ2-4,TRBV10-1,CASSPGGGLGIQYF
16,TRBJ2-1,TRBV28,CASSSVAGRSYNEQFF
13,TRBJ2-7,TRBV6-1,CASTQDPSYEQYF
13,TRBJ2-7,TRBV20-1,CSARDPAGYEQYF
15,TRBJ2-7,TRBV4-3,CASSRVAGEFHEQYF
17,TRBJ2-5,TRBV24-1,CATSDPNRGPTLETQYF
14,TRBJ1-1,TRBV3-1,CASSHLQGAAEAFF
11,TRBJ2-2,TRBV10-3,CATQKAGELFF
12,TRBJ2-1,TRBV10-3,CAITQTGNEQFF